This T cell receptor (beta chain) was retrieved from a study of OX40 agonist ivuxolimab in advanced cancers. Across the study: Hepatocellular carcinoma, melanoma, renal cell or head and neck cancer was diagnosed in the dose-escalation patients.

Clones were sequenced by immunoSEQ multiplex PCR, and TCRdb holds only the in-frame ones, with some missing. The sample lists over 20,000 clones; more than 70% were seen once. The CDR3 sequence is 16 residues long. Trimming pared 5 bases from V and 0 bases from J, leaving 14 bases between. Germline CDR1 is SGHVS and CDR2 is FQNEAQ. This clonotype was sampled from an adult with an advanced solid tumor such as melanoma, head and neck, liver or kidney cancer. The material was CD4+ or CD8+ T cells sorted from blood, obtained in a trial of the OX40 agonist ivuxolimab. The chain combines TRBV7-8 with TRBJ2-1, with a weak D call TRBD2 (7 bases). Here the CDR3 reads CASSPGGGRSYNEQFF. CDR3 bases: TGTGCCAGCAGCCCAGGCGGGGGCCGCTCCTACAATGAGCAGTTCTTC.